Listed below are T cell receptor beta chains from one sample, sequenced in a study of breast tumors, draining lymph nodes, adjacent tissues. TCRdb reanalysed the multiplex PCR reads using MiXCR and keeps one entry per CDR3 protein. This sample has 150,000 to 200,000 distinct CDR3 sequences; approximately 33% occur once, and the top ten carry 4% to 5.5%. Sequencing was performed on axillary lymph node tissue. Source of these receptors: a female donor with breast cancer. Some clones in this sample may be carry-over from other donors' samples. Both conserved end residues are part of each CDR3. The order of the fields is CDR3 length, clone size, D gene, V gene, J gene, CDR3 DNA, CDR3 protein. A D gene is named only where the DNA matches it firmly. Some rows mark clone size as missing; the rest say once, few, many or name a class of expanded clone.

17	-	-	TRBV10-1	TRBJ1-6	TGCGCCAGCAGTGAACGACGCTCGCCAACCCTCAATTCACCCCTCCACTTT	CASSERRSPTLNSPLHF
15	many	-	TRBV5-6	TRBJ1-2	TGTGCCAGCAGCTTGGCACCAGGGAGGGGTCTTGGCTACACCTTC	CASSLAPGRGLGYTF
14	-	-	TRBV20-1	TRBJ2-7	TGCAGTGCTAGGCGATCGGGACTCCGCTACGAGCAGTACTTC	CSARRSGLRYEQYF
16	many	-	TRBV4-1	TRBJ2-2	TGCGCCAGCAGCCAAGATGGGTGGGCGAACACCGGGGAGCTGTTTTTT	CASSQDGWANTGELFF
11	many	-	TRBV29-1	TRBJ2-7	TGCAGCGTTTTTGCAGGGTACGAGCAGTACTTC	CSVFAGYEQYF
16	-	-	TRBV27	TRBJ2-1	TGTGCCAGCAGTTTATTTGGGATAGAAGAGGGTAGGGAGCAGTTCTTC	CASSLFGIEEGREQFF
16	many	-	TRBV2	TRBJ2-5	TGTGCCAGCAGTGAAGCGGGGCGACCGACGGCAGAGACCCAGTACTTC	CASSEAGRPTAETQYF
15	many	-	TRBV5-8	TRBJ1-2	TGTGCCAGCAGCTTGGGGTACCACAGAGCCGGTGGCTACACCTTC	CASSLGYHRAGGYTF
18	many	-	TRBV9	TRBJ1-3	TGTGCCAGCAGCGTAATGGGAAAAATGGGGGGTTCAGGAAACACCATATATTTT	CASSVMGKMGGSGNTIYF
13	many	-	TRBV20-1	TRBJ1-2	TGCAGTGCCCAACCCGGGTGGAGTGACGGCTACACCTTC	CSAQPGWSDGYTF
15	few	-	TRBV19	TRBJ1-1	TGTGCCAGTCGATCTTCGGGACGGTCGAACACTGAAGCTTTCTTT	CASRSSGRSNTEAFF
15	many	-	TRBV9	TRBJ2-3	TGTGCCAGCAGCCTCGGGCTAGTGTTAAGAGATACGCAGTATTTT	CASSLGLVLRDTQYF
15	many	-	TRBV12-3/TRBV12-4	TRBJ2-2	TGTGCCAGCAGTCCCGGGACATTGAACACCGGGGAGCTGTTTTTT	CASSPGTLNTGELFF
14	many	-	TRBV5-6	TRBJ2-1	TGTGCCAGCAGCTTTGAGGAGAACTCCAATGAGCAGTTCTTC	CASSFEENSNEQFF